Below, 28 T cell receptor beta chains from the same sample are listed, as sequenced in a study of CD8+ T cells in alopecia areata. The study sorted pooled cutaneous lymph node cells by CD4, CD8alpha, NKG2D, NKG2ACE and other markers. cDNA reverse transcribed from extracted RNA served as the sequencing template. Clones were read by immunoSEQ multiplex PCR, and TCRdb kept only the in-frame ones, dropping some. The sample has 270,000 or so clones, none seen only once. Material for sequencing was CD4+ T cells sorted from a lymph node. These receptors all come from a C3H/HeJ mouse with alopecia areata. Mice of this strain are of MHC haplotype H2-k.

This clone has just a few counts. Gene names are the mouse ones. Coverage ceases 4 residues before the CDR3 finishes, and the germline J gene fills in the end. The chain recombines TRBV19 with TRBJ2-2, with TRBD1 as a possible D gene (6 bases). Trimming cost V 5 bases and J 3 bases, with 11 bases left between them. The CDR3 totals 14 residues. Germline CDR1 FNHDT, CDR2 SITEND (reference sequence). CDR3 DNA, as far as it was read: TGTGCCAGCAGCAACAGGGTGGACACCGGG. Its protein product is CASSNRVDTG. The CDR3 in its entirety is CASSNRVDTGQLYF.

This clone was observed a few times. The gene names here belong to mouse. The CDR3 is cut off 4 residues early in the read; its end comes from the germline J gene. V gene TRBV13-2 combines with J gene TRBJ2-4, with 7 bases lining up with TRBD2. Germline V lookup: CDR1 NNHNN, CDR2 SYGAGS (reference sequence). CDR3 length equals 15 residues. Trimming removed 3 bases from V and 0 bases from J; junction bases left unmatched: 4. The CDR3 region is CASGGGGSSQNTLYF. The sequenced CDR3 bases are TGTGCCAGCGGTGGGGGGGGATCTAGTCAAAAC.

A few counts support this clone. Genes here carry mouse names. The read stops 3 residues short of the end of the CDR3; the missing end is completed from the germline J gene. The J gene is TRBJ1-6, the V gene TRBV5, with 11 bases lining up with TRBD1. TRBJ1-6 counts as an open reading frame of uncertain function. The V and J ends lost 0 bases and 0 bases, in that order; junction bases with no gene match: 4. In germline, CDR1 is LGHNA, CDR2 YNLKQL (reference sequence). The CDR3 has 19 residues. The CDR3 sequence is CASSQEPGQGGSYNSPLYF. CDR3 DNA, as far as it was read: TGTGCCAGCAGCCAAGAGCCGGGACAGGGGGGTTCCTATAATTCGCCC.

This clone was seen only a few times. The gene names here belong to mouse. The CDR3 end is not reached by the read, which stops 4 residues before it; the germline J gene fills it in. The chain is built from TRBV1 and TRBJ2-1; 7 nucleotides agree with TRBD1. V lost 0 bases to trimming and J lost 4 bases; unmatched junction nucleotides: 6. The length of the CDR3 is 16 residues. CDR1 and CDR2 (germline): NSQYPW, LRSPGD (reference sequence). The CDR3 sequence is CTCSADLGQIYAEQFF. Partial CDR3 DNA: TGCACCTGCAGTGCAGATCTGGGACAGATATATGCT.

Of note for this clone: Genes here carry mouse names. The missing CDR3 end, 4 residues past where the read stops, is filled in from the germline J gene. Other DNA sequences in the same sample also yield this CDR3. The chain is built from TRBV19 and TRBJ2-3, with 10 bases fitting TRBD1. Germline CDR1 is FNHDT and CDR2 is SITEND (reference sequence). With V trimmed by 4 bases and J by 2 bases, 1 base remained unmatched. The CDR3 length is 14 residues. The DNA read from the CDR3 is TGTGCCAGCAGTCGACAGGGGGCTGCAGAA. It specifies CASSRQGAAE. The whole CDR3 is CASSRQGAAETLYF.

This clone was observed a handful of times. Mouse names are used for the genes. The read ends 4 residues early relative to the CDR3; the germline J gene fills the gap. The chain carries TRBV19 and TRBJ2-7; maybe TRBD2 (6 bases). Germline CDR1 reads FNHDT; CDR2 reads SITEND (reference sequence). The CDR3 contains 15 residues. CDR3 loop: CASSISPRDFYEQYF. The sequenced CDR3 bases are TGTGCCAGCAGTATATCTCCTCGGGACTTTTAT. Full variable domain (rest looked up from reference TRBV19 and TRBJ2-7): GGIITQTPKFLIGQEGQKLTLKCQQNFNHDTMYWYRQDSGKGLRLIYYSITENDLQKGDLSEGYDASREKKSSFSLTVTSAQKNEMAVFLCASSISPRDFYEQYFGPGTRLTVL.

A remark on this clone: Here the gene names and germline are mouse. The read falls 4 residues short of the CDR3 end, and the missing part is taken from the germline J gene. The V call is TRBV19, the J call TRBJ2-1; 7 bases map to TRBD1. V shed 6 bases, J shed 5 bases, and the junction held 2 bases outside the gene matches. Germline V gene sequence: CDR1 FNHDT, CDR2 SITEND (reference sequence). There are 12 residues in the CDR3. CDR3 protein: CASIDRDAEQFF. The sequenced CDR3 bases are TGTGCCAGCATCGACAGGGATGCT.

Remarks on this clone: The gene names here belong to mouse. From the germline J gene comes the end of the CDR3, since the read stops 4 residues before it. The rearrangement links TRBV13-1 to TRBJ2-2, with a possible D match to TRBD1 (5 bases). CDR3 length: 15 amino acids. V lost 2 bases, J lost 1 base, and 9 bases lay in between. CDR1 and CDR2 (germline): NSHNY, SYGAGN. CDR3 DNA (partial): TGTGCCAGCAGTGAACCCGACAGAAACACCGGG. Its translation is CASSEPDRNTG. The whole CDR3 reads CASSEPDRNTGQLYF.

This clone was seen a few times. Mouse gene names and germline throughout. The sample contains more than one DNA sequence encoding this CDR3. The CDR3 DNA, read in part, is TGTGCCTGGAGTCTAGTCCTGGGAAGTGCAGAA. Translation: CAWSLVLGSAE. The CDR3 as a whole reads CAWSLVLGSAETLYF. The V call is TRBV31, the J call TRBJ2-3; D possibly corresponds to TRBD2 (5 bases). The CDR3 end lies 4 residues beyond the end of the read and is filled in from the germline J gene. Germline CDR1 GKSSPN, CDR2 SITVG. The CDR3 runs 15 residues. V shed 0 bases and J shed 0 bases, with 10 bases lying between them.

As for this clone: Gene names denote mouse genes. The read ends 4 residues before the CDR3 terminus; that terminus is restored from the germline J gene. Within the sample, other DNA sequences also encode this same CDR3. V gene TRBV13-1 combines with J gene TRBJ2-7, with 7 bases lining up with TRBD1. Germline loops: CDR1 NSHNY, CDR2 SYGAGN. Trimming took 3 bases from V and 0 from J; bases not matched to a gene: 3. This CDR3 has 14 amino acids. The CDR3 DNA, read in part, is TGTGCCAGCAGTGGGGGACAGAACTCCTAT. This encodes CASSGGQNSY. The entire CDR3 is CASSGGQNSYEQYF.

To note about this clone: Gene names and germline match the mouse. The CDR3 DNA, read in part, is TGTGCTAGCAGTAGACAGGGGGTCCAAGAC. Protein sequence: CASSRQGVQD. The CDR3 as a whole reads CASSRQGVQDTQYF. J is TRBJ2-5 and V is TRBV17, with TRBD1 identical over 7 bases. The CDR3 end is not reached by the read, which stops 4 residues before it; the germline J gene fills it in. With V trimmed by 2 bases and J by 2 bases, 1 base remained unmatched. Germline CDR1 reads MNHDT; CDR2 reads YYDKIL. CDR3 length equals 14 residues. Variable domain in full (rest from reference TRBV17 and TRBJ2-5): DTTVKQNPRYKLARVGKPVNLICSQTMNHDTMYWYQKKPNQAPKLLLFYYDKILNREADTFEKFQSSRPNNSFCSLYIGSAGLEYSAMYLCASSRQGVQDTQYFGPGTRLLVL.

A word on this clone: Each gene name is a mouse one. Read sequence stops 4 residues before the CDR3 end, and the germline J gene provides the missing end. V and J are TRBV19 and TRBJ2-1; 10 positions match TRBD2. CDR1 is FNHDT and CDR2 is SITEND in the germline V gene (reference sequence). CDR3 length equals 13 residues. With V trimmed by 5 bases and J by 6 bases, 2 bases remained unmatched. CDR3 loop: CASRDWGSAEQFF. The covered CDR3 bases are TGTGCCAGCAGGGACTGGGGGTCTGCT. The full variable domain, with the rest looked up from reference TRBV19 and TRBJ2-1, is GGIITQTPKFLIGQEGQKLTLKCQQNFNHDTMYWYRQDSGKGLRLIYYSITENDLQKGDLSEGYDASREKKSSFSLTVTSAQKNEMAVFLCASRDWGSAEQFFGPGTRLTVL.

Points on this clone: Any gene name here is a mouse gene name. The sequence runs out 4 residues before the end of the CDR3; the remainder is reconstructed from the germline J gene. The genes are TRBV5 and TRBJ2-2; 13 bases are a match to TRBD2. V lost 2 bases to trimming and J lost 3 bases; unmatched junction nucleotides: 6. Looked up from germline, CDR1 is LGHNA and CDR2 is YNLKQL (reference sequence). The CDR3 is 18 residues long. The CDR3 here is CASSQLGLGGQYTGQLYF. CDR3 DNA, as far as it was read: TGTGCCAGCAGCCAATTAGGACTGGGGGGGCAGTACACCGGG.

As concerns this clone: Gene labels here are mouse ones. Coverage ceases 4 residues before the CDR3 finishes, and the germline J gene fills in the end. The chain carries TRBV19 and TRBJ2-2; the match to TRBD1 covers 8 bases. The J segment lost 0 bases and the V segment lost 4 bases, leaving 2 bases of the junction unmatched. Germline lookup yields CDR1 FNHDT and CDR2 SITEND (reference sequence). This CDR3 region has 15 residues. The part of the CDR3 DNA that was read is TGTGCCAGCAGTCCAGGGGGCACAAACACCGGG. Encoded protein: CASSPGGTNTG. The complete CDR3 reads CASSPGGTNTGQLYF.

This clone has a handful of counts. Mouse gene names apply. The CDR3 is cut off 4 residues early in the read; its end comes from the germline J gene. This chain links TRBV31 with TRBJ1-2; D is ambiguous. Trimming cost V 0 bases and J 0 bases, with 11 bases left between them. CDR3 size: 15 residues. Germline V CDR1 and CDR2: GKSSPN, SITVG. This CDR3 is CAWSLRNRSNSDYTF. The DNA read from the CDR3 is TGTGCCTGGAGTCTAAGAAACAGATCAAACTCC.

A note on this clone: The listed genes are named as in mouse. Read sequence stops 4 residues before the CDR3 end, and the germline J gene provides the missing end. Other DNA sequences within the sample encode an identical CDR3. The chain couples TRBV19 to TRBJ2-1, with 9 bases lining up with TRBD1. V lost 4 bases and J lost 4; bases outside the gene matches: 6. CDR1 and CDR2 from the germline V gene are FNHDT and SITEND (reference sequence). The CDR3 loop spans 15 amino acids. The part of the CDR3 DNA that was read is TGTGCCAGCAGTCCGCGACAGGGGGGGTATGCT. Protein: CASSPRQGGYA. The CDR3 in full is CASSPRQGGYAEQFF. Combining the CDR3 with reference TRBV19 and TRBJ2-1 gives the whole variable domain GGIITQTPKFLIGQEGQKLTLKCQQNFNHDTMYWYRQDSGKGLRLIYYSITENDLQKGDLSEGYDASREKKSSFSLTVTSAQKNEMAVFLCASSPRQGGYAEQFFGPGTRLTVL.

This clone has a count of ten or more. Gene and germline names: mouse. The read falls 4 residues short of the CDR3 end, and the missing part is taken from the germline J gene. The chain carries TRBV29 and TRBJ2-7; 10 nucleotides line up with TRBD1. The trim removed 2 bases at V and 3 bases at J, leaving 4 bases unmatched. CDR1 is MSHET, CDR2 SYDVDS, per germline. The CDR3 sequence is 15 residues long. The CDR3 DNA, read in part, is TGTGCTAGCAGTTTACCCGGGACAGGGGTCTAT. Translating it yields CASSLPGTGVY. The complete CDR3 protein is CASSLPGTGVYEQYF.

Details on this clone: Genes and germline come from the mouse. Read coverage stops 4 residues before the CDR3 terminus; the germline J gene supplies the remainder. The V gene is TRBV13-1, the J gene TRBJ2-7, with 9 positions matching TRBD1. V was pared by 3 bases and J by 3 bases, with 4 bases of the junction left unmatched. The CDR3 spans 14 residues. CDR1 is NSHNY, CDR2 SYGAGN, per germline. The CDR3 sequence is CASSAGTGFYEQYF. The CDR3 bases that were read are TGTGCCAGCAGTGCAGGGACAGGGTTCTAT.

In this sample, this clone turned up a few times. The listed genes are named as in mouse. The CDR3 end is not reached by the read, which stops 4 residues before it; the germline J gene fills it in. The chain joins TRBV5 to TRBJ1-1; TRBD1 is a possible D gene (5 bases). The CDR3 has 15 amino acids. Germline V gene lookup returns CDR1 LGHNA and CDR2 YNLKQL (reference sequence). CDR3 sequence: CASSQEPGGSGEVFF. The DNA read from the CDR3 is TGTGCCAGCAGCCAAGAGCCTGGGGGGTCTGGA.

Points on this clone: Gene names are the mouse ones. CDR3 bases read: TGTGCCAGCAGTATACACCGGACAGCAAACACA. Translated: CASSIHRTANT. The entire CDR3 is CASSIHRTANTEVFF. The V and J genes are TRBV19 and TRBJ1-1; D might be TRBD1 (6 bases). The read ends 4 residues shy of where the CDR3 ends; the end is completed using the germline J gene. Germline V gene data show CDR1 as FNHDT and CDR2 as SITEND (reference sequence). CDR3 length: 15 residues. V lost 1 base, J lost 0 bases, and 10 bases lay in between.

Regarding this clone: A much larger clone sits a single nucleotide away, making a read error possible. Each gene name is a mouse one. Sequencing ends 4 residues short of the CDR3 end; the germline J gene provides the rest. The chain links TRBV5 to TRBJ2-3, with 8 bases aligning to TRBD2. Germline V gives CDR1 LGHNA, CDR2 YNLKQL (reference sequence). Trimming cost V 0 bases and J 0 bases; bases outside gene matches: 2. This CDR3 region has 16 residues. The CDR3 region is CASSQDGGVSAETLYF. The sequenced CDR3 bases are TGTGCCAGCAGCCAAGATGGGGGGGTTAGTGCAGAA.

This clone has just a few counts. Germline and genes here are mouse. The read terminates 4 residues before the CDR3 end, so the remaining end is supplied by the germline J gene. The chain joins TRBV5 to TRBJ2-1, with D possibly matching TRBD2 (5 bases). V lost 0 bases and J 2 bases, leaving 11 bases between the germline ends. This CDR3 has 16 amino acids. The germline gives CDR1 LGHNA, CDR2 YNLKQL (reference sequence). The sequenced part of the CDR3 DNA is TGTGCCAGCAGCCAAGATGAGTGGGGAGACTATGCT. As protein: CASSQDEWGDYA. The full CDR3 is CASSQDEWGDYAEQFF.

A note on this clone: Gene names refer to mouse genes. The CDR3 end is not reached by the read, which stops 4 residues before it; the germline J gene fills it in. Additional DNA sequences in this sample encode the identical CDR3. The chain joins TRBV4 to TRBJ2-7; 10 bases line up with TRBD1. V lost 5 bases, J lost 0 bases, and 1 base stayed unmatched. Germline-derived CDR1 and CDR2 are LGHDT and YNNKQL (reference sequence). The CDR3 sequence is 14 residues long. The CDR3 protein is CASSRTGGSYEQYF. Partial CDR3 DNA: TGTGCCAGCAGCCGGACAGGGGGCTCCTAT.

A word on this clone: Mouse gene names and germline throughout. The read ends 4 residues shy of where the CDR3 ends; the end is completed using the germline J gene. The V and J genes are TRBV19 and TRBJ2-2, with 7 bases fitting TRBD1. The junction had 2 bases not matched to a gene; V was cut back by 3 bases and J by 3 bases. The V gene's germline CDR1 is FNHDT and CDR2 SITEND (reference sequence). CDR3 length equals 14 residues. CDR3 in amino acids: CASSKTGYTGQLYF. The covered CDR3 bases are TGTGCCAGCAGTAAGACAGGGTACACCGGG. The entire variable domain, with the rest obtained from reference TRBV19 and TRBJ2-2, is as follows: GGIITQTPKFLIGQEGQKLTLKCQQNFNHDTMYWYRQDSGKGLRLIYYSITENDLQKGDLSEGYDASREKKSSFSLTVTSAQKNEMAVFLCASSKTGYTGQLYFGEGSKLTVL.

On this clone itself: Genes here carry mouse names. Read sequence stops 4 residues before the CDR3 end, and the germline J gene provides the missing end. The chain employs TRBV19 and TRBJ1-1, with TRBD1 matching 8 bases. Germline loops: CDR1 FNHDT, CDR2 SITEND (reference sequence). This CDR3 has 14 residues. CDR3 bases read: TGTGCCAGCAGGGGAGGACAGGGATCGACA. Translation: CASRGGQGST. The full-length CDR3 reads as CASRGGQGSTEVFF.

This clone occurred a few times. The gene symbols are mouse symbols. The read comes to an end 4 residues before the CDR3 does, leaving the germline J gene to fill in the end. The chain links TRBV5 to TRBJ2-2; perhaps TRBD1 as D (5 bases). Trimming removed 0 bases from V and 0 bases from J, with 8 bases in between. The CDR3 is made up of 16 amino acids. In germline, CDR1 is LGHNA, CDR2 YNLKQL (reference sequence). The part of the CDR3 DNA that was read is TGTGCCAGCAGCCAAGACCCACAGGCAAACACCGGG. Its translation: CASSQDPQANTG. The CDR3, in full, reads CASSQDPQANTGQLYF.

A note on this clone: Gene names are the mouse ones. The read gets to within 3 residues of the CDR3 end, and the germline J gene fills in the rest. This sequence joins TRBV13-3 and TRBJ1-6, with 7 bases identical to TRBD1. TRBJ1-6 has ORF status, its function being uncertain. CDR1 is NNHDY and CDR2 is SYVADS in the germline V gene. The ends lost 4 bases at V and 7 bases at J; junction bases unmatched: 5. This CDR3 is 14 amino acids long. CDR3 residues: CASSRAGGNSPLYF. CDR3 bases read: TGTGCCAGCAGTAGGGCAGGGGGGAATTCGCCC.

For this clone: Germline and genes here are mouse. The CDR3 loop is CAWSRTGTGGPEQFF. Partial CDR3 DNA: TGTGCCTGGAGTCGCACCGGGACAGGGGGCCCT. The rearrangement joins TRBV31 to TRBJ2-1; 12 positions match TRBD1. The CDR3 end is not reached by the read, which stops 4 residues before it; the germline J gene fills it in. The germline V gene encodes CDR1 GKSSPN and CDR2 SITVG. CDR3 length: 15 amino acids.